This entry lists 7 T cell receptor beta chains sequenced from one sample in a study of OX40 agonist ivuxolimab in advanced cancers. Sequencing was performed with immunoSEQ multiplex PCR; in TCRdb, only in-frame clones are kept and a portion is missing. Found here are roughly 48,000 clones, around 85% of them singletons; the top ten hold approximately 6.8%. The sample consisted of CD4+ or CD8+ T cells sorted from blood, taken in a trial of the OX40 agonist ivuxolimab. Receptors were obtained from an adult with an advanced solid tumor such as melanoma, head and neck, liver or kidney cancer.

The V gene is TRBV27, the J gene TRBJ2-3; D is unresolved. Between the trimmed V and J ends, which lost 3 bases and 1 base, there was a span of 8 bases. Per the germline V gene, CDR1 is MNHEY and CDR2 is SMNVEV (reference sequence). The CDR3 is made up of 14 amino acids. The CDR3 region is CASSFLRGTDTQYF. CDR3 nucleotides: TGTGCCAGCAGTTTTCTAAGAGGCACAGATACGCAGTATTTT.

This rearrangement joins TRBV28 to TRBJ1-2; the match to TRBD1 covers 7 bases. Germline values: CDR1 MDHEN, CDR2 SYDVKM. J was trimmed by 4 bases and V by 5 bases; bases with no gene match: 10. The CDR3 spans 15 residues. The CDR3 sequence is CASSILNRGSYGYTF. CDR3 bases: TGTGCCAGCAGTATACTAAACAGGGGAAGCTATGGCTACACCTTC.

V is TRBV7-3 and J is TRBJ2-3; TRBD2 matches at 12 bases. The V gene's germline CDR1 is SGHTA and CDR2 FQGTGA. The junction had 19 bases not matched to a gene; V was cut back by 5 bases and J by 7 bases. This CDR3 is built from 19 residues. CDR3: CASSPNPSGGGSPSYTQYF. The CDR3, as DNA: TGTGCCAGCAGCCCAAACCCTAGCGGGGGGGGCTCACCTTCCTATACGCAGTATTTT.

The J gene is TRBJ1-2, the V gene TRBV5-1; D is undetermined. Germline V gene data show CDR1 as SGHRS and CDR2 as YFSETQ. The CDR3 is made up of 14 amino acids. V lost 1 base and J lost 1, with 8 bases in between. CDR3 in amino acids: CASSLLQNNYGYTF. As DNA, the CDR3 is TGCGCCAGCAGCTTGTTACAGAATAACTATGGCTACACCTTC.

The chain carries TRBV5-1 and TRBJ2-1; TRBD1 matches at 7 bases. Losses at the gene ends were 0 bases for V and 7 bases for J; bases not matched to a gene: 7. The CDR3 has 15 amino acids. Germline V lookup: CDR1 SGHRS, CDR2 YFSETQ. CDR3 nucleotide sequence: TGCGCCAGCAGCTTGGTCCTGGGACAGTCTAATGAGCAGTTCTTC. It translates to CASSLVLGQSNEQFF.

The chain is built from TRBV5-1 and TRBJ2-5; the match to TRBD2 covers 13 bases. Trimming cost V 0 bases and J 5 bases; bases outside gene matches: 4. This CDR3 is built from 16 residues. The germline CDR1 and CDR2 sequences are SGHRS and YFSETQ. The CDR3: CASSLATSGGSETQYF. For the CDR3, the DNA is TGCGCCAGCAGCTTGGCGACTAGCGGGGGGTCTGAGACCCAGTACTTC.

The rearrangement uses TRBV7-6 and TRBJ2-7; 8 positions match TRBD1. V shed 5 bases and J 6 bases; nucleotides not matched to a gene: 6. This CDR3 has 13 amino acids. Germline CDR1 reads SGHVS; CDR2 reads FNYEAQ. CDR3 protein: CASSARTGFEQYF. DNA for the CDR3: TGTGCCAGCAGCGCCCGGACAGGGTTCGAGCAGTACTTC.